Sequencing of this TCR beta chain was carried out in a study of blood T cell repertoires in COVID-19. Libraries were prepared by immunoSEQ multiplex PCR; TCRdb keeps only in-frame clonotypes and omits some of them. The sample lists about 170,000 clones, under 85% seen once, with about 12% in the top ten. Sequences were obtained from PBMCs or T cells enriched from blood (not recorded which). The TCR originated in a man between 45 and 60 years old who had recovered from COVID-19.

This chain's CDR3 is CASSSGVGETQYF. CDR3 sequence (DNA): TGTGCCAGCAGTTCAGGGGTCGGAGAGACCCAGTACTTC. The chain joins TRBV6-5 to TRBJ2-5; perhaps TRBD1 as D (6 bases). Trimming removed 4 bases at V and 4 bases at J, with 10 bases between. The CDR3 is made up of 13 amino acids. Germline V CDR1 and CDR2: MNHEY, SVGAGI.